The clone carrying this T cell receptor (beta chain) was recorded at least ten times. What it recognizes is unknown. This CDR3 spans 15 amino acids. Germline V gene sequence: CDR1 SGDLS, CDR2 YYNGEE. Trimming pared 1 base from V and 5 bases from J, leaving 15 bases between. This specimen comes from a study of CD8+CD57+ T cells in acquired aplastic anemia. Whole-study context: Isolated CD4+ and CD8+ cells, once sorted, yielded DNA averaging around 3.1 ug. Study findings and constraints: Fewer than 30 CD8+ CDR3 sequences were shared between patients and controls.

The template for TCR beta VDJ and CDR3 sequence profiling was genomic DNA. TCRdb redid the calling of the reads with MiXCR, one entry per CDR3 protein. The sample has approximately 300,000 distinct CDR3 sequences, under 65% seen once. Patients picked for sequencing had shown CD8+CD57+ cell expansion detected by flow cytometry. Every one of the patients had aplastic anemia (severe, acquired). At the time of blood sampling, patients had not yet received any therapy. This TCR was sampled from a human donor with aplastic anemia. What was sequenced was sorted CD4+, CD8+, or CD8+CD57+ T cells (not recorded which) from PBMCs. The chain recombines TRBV9 with TRBJ2-5; tentative D call: TRBD2 (7 bases). CDR3 in DNA: TGTGCCAGCAGCGTATATGGCGGGGGCGCGGAGACCCAGTACTTC. This encodes CASSVYGGGAETQYF.